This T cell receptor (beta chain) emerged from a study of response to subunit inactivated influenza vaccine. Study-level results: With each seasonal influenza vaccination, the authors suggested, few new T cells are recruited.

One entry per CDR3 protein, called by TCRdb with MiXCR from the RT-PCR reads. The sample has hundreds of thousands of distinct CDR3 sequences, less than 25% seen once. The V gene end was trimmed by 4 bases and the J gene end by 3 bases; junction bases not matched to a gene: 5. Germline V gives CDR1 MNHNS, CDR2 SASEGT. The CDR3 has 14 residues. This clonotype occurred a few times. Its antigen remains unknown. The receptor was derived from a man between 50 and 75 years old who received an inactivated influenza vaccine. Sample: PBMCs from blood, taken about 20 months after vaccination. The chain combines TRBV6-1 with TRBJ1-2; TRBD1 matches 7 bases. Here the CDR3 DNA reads TGTGCCAGCAGTGCGACAGGGCCCTACTATGGCTACACCTTC. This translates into CASSATGPYYGYTF.